These T cell receptor beta chains were read from a single sample in a study of identifying expanded T cells in peripheral blood. Assay: immunoSEQ multiplex PCR; the TCRdb copy retains only in-frame clones and omits some. Among some 80,000 clones listed, roughly 90% were seen once. The specimen was blood. These receptors were collected from a person aged 18 to 70 in good health. CDR3s include the opening cysteine and the closing phenylalanine or tryptophan. Clone size is stated in some rows and not others, as once, few, many or a class when expanded.

TRBV5-1,TRBJ1-1,NA,CASSFQGAATEAFF
TRBV4-2,TRBJ1-2,NA,CASSPSRAMRDGYTF
TRBV28,TRBJ2-2,NA,CASSLSGTSGELFF
TRBV13,TRBJ1-2,NA,CASSLGLPGQGFRGYTF
TRBV18,TRBJ1-4,NA,CASSPQGLANEKLFF
TRBV5-6,TRBJ2-3,NA,CASSPGQGADTQYF
TRBV27,TRBJ1-6,few,CASRTGSSYNSPLHF
TRBV5-6,TRBJ1-4,NA,CASSLVATNEKLFF
TRBV30,TRBJ1-4,NA,CAWSAIGGVEKLFF
TRBV7-2,TRBJ2-7,NA,CASSLGLGHEQYF
TRBV7-2,TRBJ2-7,NA,CASSLQREGPYEQYF
TRBV9,TRBJ2-3,once,CASSPTSGMGDTQYF
TRBV7-9,TRBJ2-7,NA,CASSISRYEQYF
TRBV27,TRBJ1-1,NA,CASSFRGVNTEAFF
TRBV27,TRBJ2-7,NA,CASSSGGASRIHEQYF
TRBV18,TRBJ2-3,NA,CASSPNPGGVTDTQYF
TRBV27,TRBJ2-1,NA,CASSLTRSSYNEQFF
TRBV18,TRBJ1-2,NA,CASSPQGQGRYGYTF
TRBV5-1,TRBJ2-7,once,CASSLKTPSYEQYF
TRBV10-3,TRBJ2-7,NA,CAISRDGYEQYF
TRBV11-3,TRBJ2-1,NA,CASSFGTAIPHNEQFF
TRBV27,TRBJ1-2,NA,CASSQTGGAGGYTF
TRBV10-3,TRBJ1-2,NA,CAISSTGDGYTF
TRBV2,TRBJ2-2,NA,CASSPRNTGELFF
TRBV4-3,TRBJ1-1,few,CASSQVTGGTEAFF
TRBV11-1,TRBJ2-3,NA,CASSQTGLGGPSTDTQYF
TRBV30,TRBJ1-4,NA,CAWSVVSEGELFF
TRBV6-6,TRBJ1-1,NA,CASSYNPVRQDTEAFF
TRBV6-5,TRBJ1-1,NA,CASSAKKENTEAFF
TRBV9,TRBJ2-4,NA,CASSVGRGTRNIQYF
TRBV20-1,TRBJ1-2,few,CSATGPYGYTF
TRBV7-9,TRBJ2-5,once,CASSPRGGLARETQYF